The subject of this entry is one T cell receptor beta chain. The entry originates in a study of blood T cell repertoires in COVID-19. Study-wide context: The United States, Italy and Spain were the sources of the acute and convalescent COVID-19 samples. Sample material is recorded as cDNA or gDNA derived from T cells, B-cell-depleted T cells, or PBMCs.

Residents of 24 US areas, aged roughly 18 to 89 years, made up the participants. Assignment of participants to cohorts was predicated upon participant-reported clinical history. Germline V lookup: CDR1 SGHDT, CDR2 YYEEEE. This CDR3 spans 14 amino acids. With V trimmed by 5 bases and J by 3 bases, 7 bases remained unmatched. Clones were read by immunoSEQ multiplex PCR, and TCRdb kept only the in-frame ones, dropping some. The sample lists about 170,000 clones, 79% occurring once. The receptor's source is a woman between 65 and 79 years old in a cohort exposed to, infected with or recovered from COVID-19 (not recorded which). V is TRBV5-6 and J is TRBJ2-7, with 8 bases aligning to TRBD1. The sequencing sample was made of PBMCs or T cells enriched from blood (not recorded which). The CDR3 sequence: CASRTDRVSYEQYF. Here the CDR3 DNA reads TGTGCCAGCAGGACGGACAGGGTAAGCTACGAGCAGTACTTC. The whole variable domain, remainder taken from reference TRBV5-6 and TRBJ2-7, is DAGVTQSPTHLIKTRGQQVTLRCSPKSGHDTVSWYQQALGQGPQFIFQYYEEEERQRGNFPDRFSGHQFPNYSSELNVNALLLGDSALYLCASRTDRVSYEQYFGPGTRLTVT.